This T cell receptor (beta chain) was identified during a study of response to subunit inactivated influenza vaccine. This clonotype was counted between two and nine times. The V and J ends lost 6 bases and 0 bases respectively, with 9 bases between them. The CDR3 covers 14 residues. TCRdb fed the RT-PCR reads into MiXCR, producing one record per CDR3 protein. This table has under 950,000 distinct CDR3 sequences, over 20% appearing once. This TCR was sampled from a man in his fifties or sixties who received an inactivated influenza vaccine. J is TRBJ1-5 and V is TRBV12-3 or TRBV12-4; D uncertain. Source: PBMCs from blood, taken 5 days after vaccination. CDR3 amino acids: CASSPPYSNQPQHF. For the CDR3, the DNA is TGTGCCAGCAGCCCCCCTTATAGCAATCAGCCCCAGCATTTT.